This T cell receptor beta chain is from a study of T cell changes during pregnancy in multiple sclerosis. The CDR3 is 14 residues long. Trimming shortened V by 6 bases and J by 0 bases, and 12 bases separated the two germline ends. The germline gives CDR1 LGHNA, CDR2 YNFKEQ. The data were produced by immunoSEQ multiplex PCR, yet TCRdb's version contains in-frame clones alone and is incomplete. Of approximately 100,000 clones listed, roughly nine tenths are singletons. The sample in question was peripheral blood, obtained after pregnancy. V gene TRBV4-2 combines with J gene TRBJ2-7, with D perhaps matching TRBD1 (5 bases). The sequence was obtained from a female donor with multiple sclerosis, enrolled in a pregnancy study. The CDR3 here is CASSPGISSYEQYF. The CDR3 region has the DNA TGTGCCAGCAGTCCAGGGATAAGCTCCTACGAGCAGTACTTC.